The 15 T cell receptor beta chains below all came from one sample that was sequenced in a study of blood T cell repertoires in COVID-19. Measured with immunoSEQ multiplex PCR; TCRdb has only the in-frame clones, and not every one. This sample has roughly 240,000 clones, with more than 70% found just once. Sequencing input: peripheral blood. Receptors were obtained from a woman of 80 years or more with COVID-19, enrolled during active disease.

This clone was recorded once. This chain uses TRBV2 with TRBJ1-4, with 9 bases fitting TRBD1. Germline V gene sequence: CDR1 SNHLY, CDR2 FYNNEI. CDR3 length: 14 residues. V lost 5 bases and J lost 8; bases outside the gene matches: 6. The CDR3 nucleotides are TGTGCCAGCAGTCTCCCGGGACAGGGAGAAAAACTGTTTTTT. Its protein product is CASSLPGQGEKLFF.

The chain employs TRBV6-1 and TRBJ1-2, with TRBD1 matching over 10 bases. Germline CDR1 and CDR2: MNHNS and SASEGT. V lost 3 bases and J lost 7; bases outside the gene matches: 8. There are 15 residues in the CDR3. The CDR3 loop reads CASSETDRGLAGYTF. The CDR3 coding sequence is TGTGCCAGCAGTGAGACCGACAGGGGGCTTGCTGGCTACACCTTC.

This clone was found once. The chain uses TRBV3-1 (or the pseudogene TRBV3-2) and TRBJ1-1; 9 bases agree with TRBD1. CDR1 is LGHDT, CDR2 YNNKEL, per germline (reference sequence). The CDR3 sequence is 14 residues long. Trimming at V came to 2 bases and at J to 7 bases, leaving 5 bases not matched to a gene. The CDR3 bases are TGTGCCAGCAGCCAACTTACAGGGGGCGTTGAAGCTTTCTTT. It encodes CASSQLTGGVEAFF.

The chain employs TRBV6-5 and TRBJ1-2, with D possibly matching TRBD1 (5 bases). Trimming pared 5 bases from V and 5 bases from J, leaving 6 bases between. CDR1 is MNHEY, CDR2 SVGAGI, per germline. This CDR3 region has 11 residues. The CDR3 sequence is CASSRGYGYTF. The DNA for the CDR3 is TGTGCCAGCAGTCGGGGGTATGGCTACACCTTC.

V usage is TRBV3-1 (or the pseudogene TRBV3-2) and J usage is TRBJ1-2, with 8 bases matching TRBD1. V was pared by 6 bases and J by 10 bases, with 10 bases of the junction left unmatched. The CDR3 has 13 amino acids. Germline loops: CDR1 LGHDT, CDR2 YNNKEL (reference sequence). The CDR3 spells CASSREGQGFYTF. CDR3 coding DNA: TGTGCCAGCAGTCGGGAAGGACAGGGCTTCTACACCTTC.

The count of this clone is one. The CDR3 DNA reads as TGTGCCATCAGTGAGTCGGTAGCGGGGGGGCCAGAGACCCAGTACTTC. Its translation is CAISESVAGGPETQYF. The rearrangement joins TRBV10-3 to TRBJ2-5; 11 nucleotides line up with TRBD2. V lost 0 bases and J lost 4; bases outside the gene matches: 4. The CDR3 is made up of 16 amino acids. Germline V gives CDR1 ENHRY, CDR2 SYGVKD.

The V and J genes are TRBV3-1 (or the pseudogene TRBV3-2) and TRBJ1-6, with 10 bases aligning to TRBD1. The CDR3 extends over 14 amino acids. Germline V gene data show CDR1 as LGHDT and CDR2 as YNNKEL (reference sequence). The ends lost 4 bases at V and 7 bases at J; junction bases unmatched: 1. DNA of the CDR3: TGTGCCAGCAGCCTGGGACAGGGGAATTCACCCCTCCACTTT. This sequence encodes CASSLGQGNSPLHF.

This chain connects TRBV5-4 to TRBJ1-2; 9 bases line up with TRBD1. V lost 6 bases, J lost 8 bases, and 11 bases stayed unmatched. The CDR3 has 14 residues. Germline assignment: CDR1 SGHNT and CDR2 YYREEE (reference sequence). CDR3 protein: CASNTGGGQRGYTF. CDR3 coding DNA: TGTGCCAGCAATACAGGGGGCGGCCAGAGGGGCTACACCTTC.

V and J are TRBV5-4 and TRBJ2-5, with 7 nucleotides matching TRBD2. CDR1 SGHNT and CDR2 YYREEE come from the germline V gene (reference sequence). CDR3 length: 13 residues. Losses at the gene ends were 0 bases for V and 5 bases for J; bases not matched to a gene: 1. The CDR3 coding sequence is TGTGCCAGCAGCTTGGCCGGGGGGGAGACCCAGTACTTC. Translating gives CASSLAGGETQYF.

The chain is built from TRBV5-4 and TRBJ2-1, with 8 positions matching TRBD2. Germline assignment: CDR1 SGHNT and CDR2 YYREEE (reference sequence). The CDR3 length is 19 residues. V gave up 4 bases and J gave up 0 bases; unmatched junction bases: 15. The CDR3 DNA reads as TGTGCCAGCAGCCGCGCCTCCTCGAGCGGGGGCCTCTCCTACAATGAGCAGTTCTTC. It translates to CASSRASSSGGLSYNEQFF.

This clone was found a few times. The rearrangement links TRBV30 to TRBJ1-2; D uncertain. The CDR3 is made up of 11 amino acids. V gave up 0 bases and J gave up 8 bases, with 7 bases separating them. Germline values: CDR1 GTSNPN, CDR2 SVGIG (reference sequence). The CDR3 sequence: CAWSVQYGYTF. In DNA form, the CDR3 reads TGTGCCTGGAGTGTACAATACGGCTACACCTTC.

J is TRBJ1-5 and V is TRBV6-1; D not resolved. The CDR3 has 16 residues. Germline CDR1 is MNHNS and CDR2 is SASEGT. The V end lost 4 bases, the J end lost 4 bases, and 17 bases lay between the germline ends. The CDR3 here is CASSGGGSWSNQPQHF. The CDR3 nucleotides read TGTGCCAGCAGTGGAGGTGGGAGTTGGTCGAATCAGCCCCAGCATTTT.

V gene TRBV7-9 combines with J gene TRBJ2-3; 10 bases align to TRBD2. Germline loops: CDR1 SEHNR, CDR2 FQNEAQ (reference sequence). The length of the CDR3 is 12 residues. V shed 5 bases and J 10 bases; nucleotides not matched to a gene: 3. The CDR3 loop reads CASSHGTSAQYF. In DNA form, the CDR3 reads TGTGCCAGCAGCCACGGGACTAGCGCGCAGTATTTT.

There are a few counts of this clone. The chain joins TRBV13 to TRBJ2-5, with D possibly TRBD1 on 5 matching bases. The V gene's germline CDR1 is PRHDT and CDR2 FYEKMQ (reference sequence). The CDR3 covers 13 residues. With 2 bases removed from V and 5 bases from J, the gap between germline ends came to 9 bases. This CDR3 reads CASSLQGWETQYF. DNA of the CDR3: TGTGCCAGCAGCTTACAGGGTTGGGAGACCCAGTACTTC.

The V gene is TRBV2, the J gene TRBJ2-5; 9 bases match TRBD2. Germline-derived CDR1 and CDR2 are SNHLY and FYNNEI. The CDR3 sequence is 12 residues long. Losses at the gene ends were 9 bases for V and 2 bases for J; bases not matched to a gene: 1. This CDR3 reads CASSGGQETQYF. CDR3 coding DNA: TGTGCCAGTAGCGGGGGTCAAGAGACCCAGTACTTC.